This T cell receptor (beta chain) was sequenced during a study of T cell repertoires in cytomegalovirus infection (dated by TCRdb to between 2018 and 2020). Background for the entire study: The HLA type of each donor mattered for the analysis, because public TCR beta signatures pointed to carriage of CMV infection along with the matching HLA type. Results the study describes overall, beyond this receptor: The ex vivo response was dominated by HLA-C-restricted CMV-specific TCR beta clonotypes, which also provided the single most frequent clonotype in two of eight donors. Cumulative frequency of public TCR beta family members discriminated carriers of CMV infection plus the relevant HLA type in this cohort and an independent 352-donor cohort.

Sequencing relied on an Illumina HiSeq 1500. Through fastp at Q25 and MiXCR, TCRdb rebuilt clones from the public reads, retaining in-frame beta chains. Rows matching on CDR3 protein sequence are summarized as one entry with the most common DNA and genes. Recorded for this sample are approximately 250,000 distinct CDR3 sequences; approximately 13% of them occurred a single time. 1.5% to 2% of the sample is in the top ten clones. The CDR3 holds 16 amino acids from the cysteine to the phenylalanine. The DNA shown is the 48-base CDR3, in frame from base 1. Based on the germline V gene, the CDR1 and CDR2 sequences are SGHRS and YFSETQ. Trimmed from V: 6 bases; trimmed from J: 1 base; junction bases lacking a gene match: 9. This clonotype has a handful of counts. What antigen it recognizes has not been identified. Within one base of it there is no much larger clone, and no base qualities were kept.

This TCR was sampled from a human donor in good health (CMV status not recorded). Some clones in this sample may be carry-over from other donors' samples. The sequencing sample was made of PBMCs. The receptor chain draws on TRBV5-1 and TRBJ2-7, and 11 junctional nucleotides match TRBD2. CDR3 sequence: CASTREGLADSYEQYF. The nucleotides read TGCGCCAGCACCCGGGAGGGACTAGCGGATTCCTACGAGCAGTACTTC.